The sample holds one count of the clone carrying this T cell receptor beta chain. The data stem from a study of blood T cell repertoires in COVID-19. Study background: The United States, Italy and Spain provided the acute and convalescent COVID-19 samples.

Per the authors' pipeline: Reference gene primer amplification yielded estimated nucleated cell counts. Produced via immunoSEQ multiplex PCR; TCRdb's table is partial and in-frame only. V and J calls and clone size come straight from that table; D and trimming were deduced from the DNA. The table shows almost 55,000 clones, with 90% occurring only once. Trimming cost V 5 bases and J 5 bases; bases outside gene matches: 7. In germline, CDR1 is SNHLY, CDR2 FYNNEI. This CDR3 contains 15 residues. This receptor was taken from a woman between 40 and 55 years old with active COVID-19. Sequenced material: peripheral blood. The rearrangement links TRBV2 to TRBJ2-7; 12 bases match TRBD1. CDR3 in amino acids: CASSLLGQGANEQYF. CDR3 sequence (DNA): TGTGCCAGCAGTCTTTTGGGACAGGGGGCGAACGAGCAGTACTTC.